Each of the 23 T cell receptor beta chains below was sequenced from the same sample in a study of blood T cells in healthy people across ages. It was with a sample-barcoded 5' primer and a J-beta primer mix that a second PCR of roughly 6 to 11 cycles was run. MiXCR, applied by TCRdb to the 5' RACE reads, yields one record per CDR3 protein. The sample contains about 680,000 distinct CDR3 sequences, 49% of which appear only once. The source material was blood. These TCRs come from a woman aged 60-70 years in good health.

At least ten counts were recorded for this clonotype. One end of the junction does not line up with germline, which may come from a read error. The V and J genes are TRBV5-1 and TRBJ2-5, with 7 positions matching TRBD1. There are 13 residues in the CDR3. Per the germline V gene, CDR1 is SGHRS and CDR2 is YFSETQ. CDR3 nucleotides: TGTGCCAGCAGCTCAGGGGGCCAAGAGACCCAGTACTTC. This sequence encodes CASSSGGQETQYF.

CDR3 amino acids: CAISEQVLRGNTDTQYF. The CDR3 nucleotides read TGTGCCATCAGTGAGCAAGTTCTCCGGGGGAACACAGATACGCAGTATTTT. The chain couples TRBV10-3 to TRBJ2-3, with TRBD2 as a possible D gene (6 bases). In germline, CDR1 is ENHRY, CDR2 SYGVKD. V was shortened by 2 bases and J by 2 bases, with 17 bases between the two germline ends. This CDR3 region has 17 residues.

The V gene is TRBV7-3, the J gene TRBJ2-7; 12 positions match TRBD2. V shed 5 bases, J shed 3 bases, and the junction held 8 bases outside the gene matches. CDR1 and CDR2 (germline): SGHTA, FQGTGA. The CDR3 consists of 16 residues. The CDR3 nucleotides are TGTGCCAGCAGCCAACTAGCGGGAGGACAGTTCTACGAGCAGTACTTC. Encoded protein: CASSQLAGGQFYEQYF.

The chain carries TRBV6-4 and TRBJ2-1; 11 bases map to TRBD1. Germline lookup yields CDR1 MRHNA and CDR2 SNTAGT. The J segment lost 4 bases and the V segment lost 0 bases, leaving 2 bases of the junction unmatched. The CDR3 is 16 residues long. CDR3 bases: TGTGCCAGCAGTGACTCGGGGACAGGGGGTTACAATGAGCAGTTCTTC. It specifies CASSDSGTGGYNEQFF.

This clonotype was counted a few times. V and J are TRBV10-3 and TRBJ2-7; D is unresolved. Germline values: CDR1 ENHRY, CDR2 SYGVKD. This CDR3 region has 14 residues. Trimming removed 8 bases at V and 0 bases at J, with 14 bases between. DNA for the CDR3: TGTGCCATCTCACTTGGACCGATCTCCTACGAGCAGTACTTC. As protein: CAISLGPISYEQYF.

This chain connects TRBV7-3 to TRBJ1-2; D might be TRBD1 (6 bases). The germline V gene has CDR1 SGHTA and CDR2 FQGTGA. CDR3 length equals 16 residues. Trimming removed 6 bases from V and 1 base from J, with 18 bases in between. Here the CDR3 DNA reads TGTGCCAGCAGGGGGGGGGGCAGTAGAGATAACTATGGCTACACCTTC. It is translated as CASRGGGSRDNYGYTF.

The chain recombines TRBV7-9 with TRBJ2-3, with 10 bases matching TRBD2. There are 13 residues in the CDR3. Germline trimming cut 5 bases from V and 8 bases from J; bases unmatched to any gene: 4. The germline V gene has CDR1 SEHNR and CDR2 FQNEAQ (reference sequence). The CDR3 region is CASSPSGGGTQYF. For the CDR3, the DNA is TGTGCCAGCAGCCCTAGCGGGGGAGGTACGCAGTATTTT.

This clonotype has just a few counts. The CDR3 DNA is TGTGCCAGCAGTTACGGATGGGACCGAAGAAACACTGAAGCTTTCTTT. Translating gives CASSYGWDRRNTEAFF. This chain uses TRBV6-5 with TRBJ1-1; D possibly corresponds to TRBD1 (5 bases). The CDR3 covers 16 residues. Germline loops: CDR1 MNHEY, CDR2 SVGAGI. The ends were cut back, 2 bases at V and 2 bases at J, with 15 bases in the middle.

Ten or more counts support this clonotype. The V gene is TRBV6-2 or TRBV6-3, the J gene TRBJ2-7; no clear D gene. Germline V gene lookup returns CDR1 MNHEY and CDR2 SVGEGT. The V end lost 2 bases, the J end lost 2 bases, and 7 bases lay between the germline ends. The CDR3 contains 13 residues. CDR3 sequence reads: CASSYRTAYEQYF. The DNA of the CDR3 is TGTGCCAGCAGTTACAGGACGGCCTACGAGCAGTACTTC.

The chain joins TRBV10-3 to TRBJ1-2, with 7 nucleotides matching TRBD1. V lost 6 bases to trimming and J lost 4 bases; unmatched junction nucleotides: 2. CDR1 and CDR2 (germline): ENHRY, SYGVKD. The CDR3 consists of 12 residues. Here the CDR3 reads CAIRGDSYGYTF. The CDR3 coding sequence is TGTGCCATCAGGGGGGACAGCTATGGCTACACCTTC.

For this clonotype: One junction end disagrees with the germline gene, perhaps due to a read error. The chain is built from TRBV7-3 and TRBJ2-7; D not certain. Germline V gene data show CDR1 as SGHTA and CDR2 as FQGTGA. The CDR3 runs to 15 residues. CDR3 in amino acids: CASSLRPSYNDERYF. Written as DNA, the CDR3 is TGTGCCAGCAGCTTAAGGCCATCCTATAACGACGAGCGGTACTTC.

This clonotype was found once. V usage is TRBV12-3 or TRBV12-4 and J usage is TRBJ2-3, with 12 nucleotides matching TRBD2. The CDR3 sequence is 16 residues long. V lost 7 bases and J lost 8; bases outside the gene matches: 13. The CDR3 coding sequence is TGTGCCAGCACCCTACTAGCGGGAGGAGGTGGCGGTACGCAGTATTTT. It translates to CASTLLAGGGGGTQYF.

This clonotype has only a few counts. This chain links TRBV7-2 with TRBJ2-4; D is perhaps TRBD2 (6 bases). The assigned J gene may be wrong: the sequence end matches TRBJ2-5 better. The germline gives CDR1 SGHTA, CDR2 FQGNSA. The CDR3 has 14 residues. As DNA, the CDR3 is TGTGCCAGCAGCCCGACTAGAAACCAAGAGACCCAGTACTTC. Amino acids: CASSPTRNQETQYF.

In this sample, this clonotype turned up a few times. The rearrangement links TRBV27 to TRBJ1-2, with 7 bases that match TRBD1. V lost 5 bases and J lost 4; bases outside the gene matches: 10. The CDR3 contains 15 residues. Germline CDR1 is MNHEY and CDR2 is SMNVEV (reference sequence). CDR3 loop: CASSPILGQVYGYTF. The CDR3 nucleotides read TGTGCCAGCAGTCCCATCCTTGGACAGGTCTATGGCTACACCTTC.

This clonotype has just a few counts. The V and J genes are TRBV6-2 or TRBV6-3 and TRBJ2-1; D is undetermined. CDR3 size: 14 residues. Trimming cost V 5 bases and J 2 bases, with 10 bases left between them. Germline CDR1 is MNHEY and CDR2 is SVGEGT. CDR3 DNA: TGTGCCAGCAGTCGTGACCAGCCCTACAATGAGCAGTTCTTC. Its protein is CASSRDQPYNEQFF.

CDR3: CSVVGGRDANEQYF. CDR3 sequence (DNA): TGCAGCGTTGTAGGTGGGAGGGATGCCAATGAGCAGTACTTC. The chain uses TRBV29-1 and TRBJ2-5; 7 nucleotides match TRBD2. The CDR3 spans 14 residues. Germline V lookup: CDR1 SQVTM, CDR2 ANQGSEA. The V gene end was trimmed by 4 bases and the J gene end by 11 bases; junction bases not matched to a gene: 16.

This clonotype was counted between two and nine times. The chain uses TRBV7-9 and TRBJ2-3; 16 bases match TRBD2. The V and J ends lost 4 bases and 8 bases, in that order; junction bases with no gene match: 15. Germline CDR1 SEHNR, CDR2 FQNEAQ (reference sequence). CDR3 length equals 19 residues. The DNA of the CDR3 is TGTGCCAGCAGCTCTAGGGCCGGGACTAGCGGGAGGGCCGTCGGTACGCAGTATTTT. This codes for CASSSRAGTSGRAVGTQYF.

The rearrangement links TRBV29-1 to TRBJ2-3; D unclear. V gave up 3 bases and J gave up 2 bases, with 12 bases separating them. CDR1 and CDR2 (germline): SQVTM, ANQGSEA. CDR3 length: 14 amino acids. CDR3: CSVDSGFSTDTQYF. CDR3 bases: TGCAGCGTTGATTCTGGTTTTTCCACAGATACGCAGTATTTT.

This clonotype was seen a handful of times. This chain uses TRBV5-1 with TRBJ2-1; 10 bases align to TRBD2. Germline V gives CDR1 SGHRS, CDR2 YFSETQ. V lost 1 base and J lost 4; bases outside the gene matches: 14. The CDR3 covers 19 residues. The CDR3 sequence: CASSLSGDSGRVGYNEQFF. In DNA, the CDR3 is TGCGCCAGCAGCTTGTCGGGAGACAGCGGGAGGGTAGGGTACAATGAGCAGTTCTTC.

CDR3 residues: CSARDWRVPSYGQYF. CDR3 in DNA: TGCAGTGCTAGAGATTGGAGGGTCCCTTCCTACGGGCAGTACTTC. The J gene is TRBJ2-4, the V gene TRBV20-1, with TRBD2 as a possible D gene (6 bases). The CDR3 has 15 residues. Trimming shortened V by 0 bases and J by 13 bases, and 22 bases separated the two germline ends. CDR1 is DFQATT, CDR2 SNEGSKA, per germline (reference sequence).

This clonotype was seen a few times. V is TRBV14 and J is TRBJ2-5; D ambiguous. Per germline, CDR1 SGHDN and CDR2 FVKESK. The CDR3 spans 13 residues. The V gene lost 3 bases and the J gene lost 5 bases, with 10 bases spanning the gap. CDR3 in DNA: TGTGCCAGCAGCCAGTCAATAACGGAGACCCAGTACTTC. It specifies CASSQSITETQYF.

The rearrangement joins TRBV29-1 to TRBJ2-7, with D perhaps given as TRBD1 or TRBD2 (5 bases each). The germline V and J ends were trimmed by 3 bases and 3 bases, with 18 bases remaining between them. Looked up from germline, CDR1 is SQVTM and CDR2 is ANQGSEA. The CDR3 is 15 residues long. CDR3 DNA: TGCAGCGTTGATATCCGGGACCTCGGGTACTACGAGCAGTACTTC. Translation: CSVDIRDLGYYEQYF.

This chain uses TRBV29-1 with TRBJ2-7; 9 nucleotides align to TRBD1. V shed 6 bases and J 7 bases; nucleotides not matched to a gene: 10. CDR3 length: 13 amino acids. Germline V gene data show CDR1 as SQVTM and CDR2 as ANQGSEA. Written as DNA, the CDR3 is TGCAGCGTCCGGACAGGGGTGAGACGTGAGCAGTACTTC. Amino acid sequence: CSVRTGVRREQYF.